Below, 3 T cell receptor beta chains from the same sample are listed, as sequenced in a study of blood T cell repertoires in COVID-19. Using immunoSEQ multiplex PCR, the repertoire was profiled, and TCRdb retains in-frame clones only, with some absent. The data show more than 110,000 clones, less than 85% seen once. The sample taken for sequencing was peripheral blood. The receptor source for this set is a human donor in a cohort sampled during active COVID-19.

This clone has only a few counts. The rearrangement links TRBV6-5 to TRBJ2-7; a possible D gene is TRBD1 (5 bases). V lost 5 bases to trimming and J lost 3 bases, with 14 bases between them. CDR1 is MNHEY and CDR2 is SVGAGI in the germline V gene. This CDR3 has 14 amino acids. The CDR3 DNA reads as TGTGCCAGCAGTACAGGATTCCGCGGCTACGAGCAGTACTTC. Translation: CASSTGFRGYEQYF.

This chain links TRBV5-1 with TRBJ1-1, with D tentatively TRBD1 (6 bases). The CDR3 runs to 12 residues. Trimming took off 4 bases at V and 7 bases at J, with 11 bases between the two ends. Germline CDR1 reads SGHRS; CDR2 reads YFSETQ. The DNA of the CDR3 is TGCGCCAGCAGCGGCATCAGGGGTGAAGCTTTCTTT. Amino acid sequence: CASSGIRGEAFF.

The chain's CDR3 is CASSQVGGSNQPQHF. The CDR3, as DNA: TGTGCCAGCAGCCAAGTGGGGGGAAGCAATCAGCCCCAGCATTTT. The genes are TRBV3-1 (or the pseudogene TRBV3-2) and TRBJ1-5; perhaps TRBD1 as D (5 bases). Germline loops: CDR1 LGHDT, CDR2 YNNKEL (reference sequence). V lost 1 base and J lost 1, with 8 bases in between. The CDR3 is 15 amino acids.